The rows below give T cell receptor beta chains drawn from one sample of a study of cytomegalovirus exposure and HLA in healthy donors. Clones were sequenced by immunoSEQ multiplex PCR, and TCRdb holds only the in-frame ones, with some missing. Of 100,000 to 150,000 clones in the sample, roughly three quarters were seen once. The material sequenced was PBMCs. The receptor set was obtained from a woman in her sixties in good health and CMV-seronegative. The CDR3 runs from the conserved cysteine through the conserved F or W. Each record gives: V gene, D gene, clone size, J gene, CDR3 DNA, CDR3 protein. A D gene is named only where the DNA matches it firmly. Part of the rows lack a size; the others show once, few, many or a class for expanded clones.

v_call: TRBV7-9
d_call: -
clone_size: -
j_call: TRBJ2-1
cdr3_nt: TGTGCCAGCAGCCCCGGGGTTGGGCGTCGCCATGAGCAGTTCTTC
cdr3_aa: CASSPGVGRRHEQFF

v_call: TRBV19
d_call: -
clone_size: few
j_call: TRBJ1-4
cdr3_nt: TGTGCCAGTAGTATTCCGGGGGGCTGGGATGAAAAACTGTTTTTT
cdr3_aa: CASSIPGGWDEKLFF

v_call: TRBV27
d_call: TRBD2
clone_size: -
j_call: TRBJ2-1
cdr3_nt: TGTGCCAGCAGTGGGCGGGGGGGCTACAATGAGCAGTTCTTC
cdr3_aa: CASSGRGGYNEQFF

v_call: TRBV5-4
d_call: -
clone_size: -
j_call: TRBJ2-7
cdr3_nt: TGTGCCACCAGCCTCCCCAGGGCCCACGAGCAGTACTTC
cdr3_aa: CATSLPRAHEQYF

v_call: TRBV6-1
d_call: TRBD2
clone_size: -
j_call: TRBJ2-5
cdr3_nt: TGTGCCAGCAGTGAGTTAGCGGGGCAGGAGACCCAGTACTTC
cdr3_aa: CASSELAGQETQYF

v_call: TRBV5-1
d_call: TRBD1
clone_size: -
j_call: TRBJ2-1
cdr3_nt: TGCGCCAGCAGCCGGGACAGTTACAATGAGCAGTTCTTC
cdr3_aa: CASSRDSYNEQFF

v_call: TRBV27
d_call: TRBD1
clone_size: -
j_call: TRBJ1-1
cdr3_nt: TGTGCCAGCAGTTCTTCCGGGACAGGGGCTATGAACACTGAAGCTTTCTTT
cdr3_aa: CASSSSGTGAMNTEAFF

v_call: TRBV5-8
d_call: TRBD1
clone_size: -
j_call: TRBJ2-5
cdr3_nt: TGTGCCAGCAGCACAGTAGGGGGCGAGGAGACCCAGTACTTC
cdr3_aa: CASSTVGGEETQYF

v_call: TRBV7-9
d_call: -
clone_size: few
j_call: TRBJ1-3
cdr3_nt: TGTGCCAGCAGCTTAGAGATCAGCTCTGGAAACACCATATATTTT
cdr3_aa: CASSLEISSGNTIYF

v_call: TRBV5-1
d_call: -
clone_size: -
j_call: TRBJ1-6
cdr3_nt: TGCGCCAGCAGCGTCACAGGAAATTCACCCCTCCACTTT
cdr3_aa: CASSVTGNSPLHF

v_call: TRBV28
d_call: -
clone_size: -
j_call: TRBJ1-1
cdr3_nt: TGTGCCAGCAGTTTATTGGTCCAGGGGCTCCAAGGGAACACTGAAGCTTTCTTT
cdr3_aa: CASSLLVQGLQGNTEAFF

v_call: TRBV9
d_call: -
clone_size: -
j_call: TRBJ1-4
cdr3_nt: TGTGCCAGCAGCGGGGGGCTCCGGGACAATGAAAAACTGTTTTTT
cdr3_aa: CASSGGLRDNEKLFF

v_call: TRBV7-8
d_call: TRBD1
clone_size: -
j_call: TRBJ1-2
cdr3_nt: TGTGCCAGCAGCTTATCACCGACAGGGCTGGGCTACACCTTC
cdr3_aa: CASSLSPTGLGYTF

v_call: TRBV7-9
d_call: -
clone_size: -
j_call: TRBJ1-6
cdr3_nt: TGTGCCAGCAGCCTTTCAGGGGCAGCTCGTAATTCACCCCTCCACTTT
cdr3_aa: CASSLSGAARNSPLHF

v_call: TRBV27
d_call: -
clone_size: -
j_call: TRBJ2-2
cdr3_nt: TGTGCCAGCAGAAAAATACACGCGAACACCGGGGAGCTGTTTTTT
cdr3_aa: CASRKIHANTGELFF

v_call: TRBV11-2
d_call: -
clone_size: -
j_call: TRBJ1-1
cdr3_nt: TGTGCCAGCAGATTAATCATTTTTTCGGGGAGAAAGAACACTGAAGCTTTCTTT
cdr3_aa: CASRLIIFSGRKNTEAFF

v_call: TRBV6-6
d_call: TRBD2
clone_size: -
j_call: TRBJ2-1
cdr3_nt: TGTGCCAGCAGTGGCGGGAGGGCCGCTGAGCAGTTCTTC
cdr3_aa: CASSGGRAAEQFF